These 32 T cell receptor beta chains originate from one sample sequenced in a study of shared clonotypes between healthy human individuals. It was CD45RO-negative cells, positively selected for CCR7, that made up naive CD8 cells, with terminally differentiated effector memory CD45RA+ cells excluded. Assay: immunoSEQ multiplex PCR; the TCRdb copy retains only in-frame clones and omits some. Of about 2,200,000 clones detected, roughly 91% appear once; the ten largest clones hold 1.7%. Input material: naive CD8+ T cells from PBMCs. These TCRs come from a man younger than 35 in good health. Some clones in this sample may be carry-over from other donors' samples.

This clone was detected once. This sequence joins TRBV27 and TRBJ2-7; D assignment may be TRBD1 or TRBD2 (5 bases each). Between the trimmed V and J ends, which lost 4 bases and 1 base, there was a span of 11 bases. The CDR3 loop spans 14 amino acids. Per the germline V gene, CDR1 is MNHEY and CDR2 is SMNVEV (reference sequence). CDR3 region: CASSSRDASYEQYF. CDR3 nucleotide sequence: TGTGCCAGCAGTTCACGGGACGCATCCTACGAGCAGTACTTC.

The V call is TRBV11-2, the J call TRBJ1-1; D possibly corresponds to TRBD1 (6 bases). V was pared by 5 bases and J by 2 bases, with 12 bases between. The CDR3 extends over 14 amino acids. Germline V gene lookup returns CDR1 SGHAT and CDR2 FQNNGV. CDR3 sequence: CASSPGTLNTEAFF. CDR3 nucleotide sequence: TGTGCCAGCAGCCCCGGGACACTTAACACTGAAGCTTTCTTT.

The chain carries TRBV6-6 and TRBJ2-7; the D is unclear. Per germline, CDR1 MNHNY and CDR2 SVGAGI (reference sequence). This CDR3 is built from 14 residues. V lost 4 bases and J lost 9, with 19 bases in between. The CDR3 here is CASSSQAAYIGQYF. Written as DNA, the CDR3 is TGTGCCAGCAGTTCCCAAGCCGCTTACATAGGGCAGTACTTC.

V and J are TRBV29-1 and TRBJ1-2; D may be TRBD1 (6 bases). Trimming shortened V by 7 bases and J by 3 bases, and 12 bases separated the two germline ends. This CDR3 region has 12 residues. Germline values: CDR1 SQVTM, CDR2 ANQGSEA. The CDR3 sequence is CSARQVDYGYTF. DNA for the CDR3: TGCAGCGCACGACAGGTGGACTATGGCTACACCTTC.

There are a few counts of this clone. The CDR3 nucleotides read TGTGCCAGCAGTTCGGGACTAGCGGACCCCTACGAGCAGTACTTC. Residues: CASSSGLADPYEQYF. The J gene is TRBJ2-7, the V gene TRBV27; TRBD2 matches 11 bases. Germline CDR1 is MNHEY and CDR2 is SMNVEV (reference sequence). With 4 bases clipped from V and 2 bases from J, the junction kept 4 bases outside the gene matches. The CDR3 is made up of 15 amino acids.

The chain employs TRBV30 and TRBJ2-7, with 8 bases aligning to TRBD1. V gave up 5 bases and J gave up 1 base; unmatched junction bases: 4. There are 13 residues in the CDR3. Germline lookup yields CDR1 GTSNPN and CDR2 SVGIG (reference sequence). CDR3 sequence reads: CAWDRGDSYEQYF. DNA for the CDR3: TGTGCCTGGGACAGGGGCGATTCCTACGAGCAGTACTTC.

The chain has TRBV28 and TRBJ1-2, with TRBD1 as a possible D gene (5 bases). Trimming took off 5 bases at V and 5 bases at J, with 18 bases between the two ends. This CDR3 comprises 15 residues. CDR1 and CDR2 from the germline V gene are MDHEN and SYDVKM. The CDR3 loop reads CASSRDGTSWYGYTF. The CDR3 DNA sequence: TGTGCCAGCAGTAGGGACGGGACGTCCTGGTATGGCTACACCTTC.

The chain has TRBV10-1 and TRBJ2-5, with a possible D match to TRBD1 (6 bases). V shed 8 bases and J shed 2 bases, with 15 bases lying between them. This CDR3 comprises 14 residues. Germline values: CDR1 WNHNN, CDR2 SYGVQD (reference sequence). This chain's CDR3 is CASLQSGQQETQYF. CDR3 in DNA: TGCGCCAGCTTACAATCCGGACAGCAAGAGACCCAGTACTTC.

Comments on this clone: Other DNA sequences from this sample encode an identical CDR3 as well. The chain carries TRBV9 and TRBJ2-7; no clear D gene. The CDR3 totals 11 residues. V lost 3 bases and J lost 4, with 5 bases in between. Germline V gives CDR1 SGDLS, CDR2 YYNGEE. CDR3 sequence (DNA): TGTGCCAGCAGCGCAGGTTACGAGCAGTACTTC. It specifies CASSAGYEQYF. The complete variable domain, with remaining parts taken from reference TRBV9 and TRBJ2-7, reads DSGVTQTPKHLITATGQRVTLRCSPRSGDLSVYWYQQSLDQGLQFLIQYYNGEERAKGNILERFSAQQFPDLHSELNLSSLELGDSALYFCASSAGYEQYFGPGTRLTVT.

This sequence joins TRBV7-6 and TRBJ2-7; 9 bases are a match to TRBD1. The CDR3 extends over 16 amino acids. After removal of 1 base from V and 3 bases from J, the junction contained 7 bases not matched to a gene. The V gene's germline CDR1 is SGHVS and CDR2 FNYEAQ. CDR3: CASSLEPGQGNYEQYF. In DNA, the CDR3 is TGTGCCAGCAGCTTAGAGCCGGGACAGGGAAACTACGAGCAGTACTTC.

On this clone itself: In the same sample, other DNA sequences code for this CDR3. V is TRBV7-9 and J is TRBJ2-7; D unclear. V gave up 1 base and J gave up 3 bases, with 7 bases separating them. Germline V gives CDR1 SEHNR, CDR2 FQNEAQ (reference sequence). The CDR3 covers 13 residues. CDR3 coding DNA: TGTGCCAGCAGCTTAGACTCGCTCTACGAGCAGTACTTC. Amino acids: CASSLDSLYEQYF. The variable domain in full, completed from reference TRBV7-9 and TRBJ2-7, reads DTGVSQNPRHKITKRGQNVTFRCDPISEHNRLYWYRQTLGQGPEFLTYFQNEAQLEKSRLLSDRFSAERPKGSFSTLEIQRTEQGDSAMYLCASSLDSLYEQYFGPGTRLTVT.

This clone was detected only once. CDR3 sequence: CASSPGEVPGNEQFF. In DNA form, the CDR3 reads TGTGCCAGCAGCCCAGGGGAGGTCCCGGGGAATGAGCAGTTCTTC. The V and J genes are TRBV27 and TRBJ2-1, with D possibly called TRBD1 or TRBD2 (6 bases each). Per germline, CDR1 MNHEY and CDR2 SMNVEV (reference sequence). The CDR3 has 15 amino acids. Deletions cut 6 bases from V and 7 bases from J, with 19 bases between.

On this clone itself: The same CDR3 can be traced to other DNA sequences in this sample. This chain joins TRBV9 and TRBJ2-7, with D possibly TRBD1 on 7 matching bases. Trimming removed 3 bases from V and 1 base from J, with 11 bases in between. There are 14 residues in the CDR3. In germline, CDR1 is SGDLS, CDR2 YYNGEE. The CDR3 sequence is CASSAGDSSYEQYF. The CDR3 DNA sequence: TGTGCCAGCAGCGCGGGGGACAGTTCCTACGAGCAGTACTTC.

J is TRBJ2-1 and V is TRBV27; D is uncertain. Germline-derived CDR1 and CDR2 are MNHEY and SMNVEV (reference sequence). Trimming stripped 1 base from V and 5 bases from J, with 6 bases between. The CDR3 totals 13 residues. CDR3 sequence reads: CASSLYGNNEQFF. The CDR3 DNA is TGTGCCAGCAGTTTATATGGGAACAATGAGCAGTTCTTC.

The V call is TRBV19, the J call TRBJ1-5; no firm D call. The germline gives CDR1 LNHDA, CDR2 SQIVND (reference sequence). The CDR3 is 15 amino acids. V was shortened by 3 bases and J by 7 bases, with 16 bases between the two germline ends. The CDR3 sequence is CASSMSQAHEQPQHF. The CDR3 nucleotides are TGTGCCAGTAGTATGAGTCAGGCGCACGAACAGCCCCAGCATTTT.

For this clone: Since a much larger clone is just one base distant, this may be a read error. The CDR3 nucleotides read TGTGCCAGCAGCCCGCTTTGGACTAGCGAGGCCTACGAGCAGTACTTC. It encodes CASSPLWTSEAYEQYF. This chain uses TRBV7-2 with TRBJ2-7; 9 nucleotides match TRBD2. Germline V gene data show CDR1 as SGHTA and CDR2 as FQGNSA. The CDR3 runs to 16 residues. With 5 bases clipped from V and 2 bases from J, the junction kept 10 bases outside the gene matches.

The chain carries TRBV9 and TRBJ2-1; 7 bases align to TRBD2. After removal of 4 bases from V and 4 bases from J, the junction contained 5 bases not matched to a gene. The CDR3 contains 14 residues. Germline V gene data show CDR1 as SGDLS and CDR2 as YYNGEE. Written as DNA, the CDR3 is TGTGCCAGCAGCACGAGGCGGGGGTACAATGAGCAGTTCTTC. Translated: CASSTRRGYNEQFF.

This chain connects TRBV13 to TRBJ2-4, with 7 bases that match TRBD1. Per germline, CDR1 PRHDT and CDR2 FYEKMQ (reference sequence). Trimming at V came to 2 bases and at J to 1 base, leaving 2 bases not matched to a gene. The CDR3 spans 15 residues. The CDR3, as DNA: TGTGCCAGCAGCTTAACAGGGGACGCCAAAAACATTCAGTACTTC. Its protein product is CASSLTGDAKNIQYF. Variable domain in full (rest from reference TRBV13 and TRBJ2-4): AAGVIQSPRHLIKEKRETATLKCYPIPRHDTVYWYQQGPGQDPQFLISFYEKMQSDKGSIPDRFSAQQFSDYHSELNMSSLELGDSALYFCASSLTGDAKNIQYFGAGTRLSVL.

The chain carries TRBV28 and TRBJ2-3; the match to TRBD1 covers 7 bases. The CDR3 is 17 residues long. Germline V gives CDR1 MDHEN, CDR2 SYDVKM. The trim removed 4 bases at V and 2 bases at J, leaving 12 bases unmatched. The CDR3 bases are TGTGCCAGCAGTTCTACCGGGACAGCGACTACCACAGATACGCAGTATTTT. It codes for CASSSTGTATTTDTQYF.

The chain employs TRBV9 and TRBJ2-5; 8 bases match TRBD2. Looked up from germline, CDR1 is SGDLS and CDR2 is YYNGEE. The trim removed 5 bases at V and 3 bases at J, leaving 3 bases unmatched. CDR3 size: 13 residues. Here the CDR3 DNA reads TGTGCCAGCAGTATACTAGCGGAAGAGACCCAGTACTTC. This sequence encodes CASSILAEETQYF.

The chain combines TRBV28 with TRBJ2-2, with D perhaps matching TRBD1 (5 bases). Germline CDR1 reads MDHEN; CDR2 reads SYDVKM. V dropped 3 bases and J dropped 4 bases, with 15 bases sitting between them. The CDR3 consists of 16 residues. This CDR3 is CASSFSRVAGTGELFF. CDR3 sequence (DNA): TGTGCCAGCAGTTTTAGCAGGGTCGCCGGCACCGGGGAGCTGTTTTTT.

The count of this clone is one. The chain carries TRBV4-3 and TRBJ2-4, with 7 bases that match TRBD1. CDR1 is LGHNA and CDR2 is YSLEER in the germline V gene. V was pared by 1 base and J by 6 bases, with 3 bases of the junction left unmatched. This CDR3 is 14 amino acids long. The CDR3 spells CASSQAAGGNIQYF. DNA for the CDR3: TGCGCCAGCAGCCAAGCGGCAGGGGGAAACATTCAGTACTTC.

This clone was observed a few times. The chain uses TRBV29-1 and TRBJ1-2, with D possibly TRBD1 on 6 matching bases. This CDR3 spans 14 amino acids. V lost 6 bases and J 4 bases, leaving 18 bases between the germline ends. Germline CDR1 reads SQVTM; CDR2 reads ANQGSEA. The CDR3 loop is CSVTTRDTAYGYTF. The CDR3 region has the DNA TGCAGCGTCACGACCCGGGACACCGCCTATGGCTACACCTTC.

The chain couples TRBV27 to TRBJ2-7; D is unresolved. The CDR3 is 14 amino acids. The germline V and J ends were trimmed by 2 bases and 0 bases, with 8 bases remaining between them. The germline CDR1 and CDR2 sequences are MNHEY and SMNVEV (reference sequence). The CDR3 DNA is TGTGCCAGCAGTTTAATACGGACCTCCTACGAGCAGTACTTC. It is translated as CASSLIRTSYEQYF.

V is TRBV18 and J is TRBJ2-1, with D perhaps TRBD1 or TRBD2 (5 bases each). Germline V gene data show CDR1 as KGHSH and CDR2 as LQKENI. V shed 8 bases and J shed 6 bases, with 20 bases lying between them. This CDR3 has 15 amino acids. CDR3 region: CASKPRDDAPNEQFF. For the CDR3, the DNA is TGTGCCAGCAAACCCCGGGACGACGCCCCCAATGAGCAGTTCTTC.

CDR3 amino acids: CASSPQGGETQYF. The DNA for the CDR3 is TGTGCCAGCAGCCCCCAGGGGGGGGAGACCCAGTACTTC. The chain combines TRBV5-4 with TRBJ2-5; D is possibly TRBD1 or TRBD2 (7 bases each). V gave up 4 bases and J gave up 5 bases, with 12 bases separating them. Per the germline V gene, CDR1 is SGHNT and CDR2 is YYREEE (reference sequence). The CDR3 loop spans 13 amino acids.

A single count supports this clone. V and J are TRBV28 and TRBJ2-7; D is unresolved. Trimming cost V 2 bases and J 7 bases, with 12 bases left between them. Germline-derived CDR1 and CDR2 are MDHEN and SYDVKM. The length of the CDR3 is 13 residues. The CDR3 region has the DNA TGTGCCAGCAGTTTAGGCCCGCGCGAGGAGCAGTACTTC. Translation gives CASSLGPREEQYF.

The chain couples TRBV29-1 to TRBJ1-1; D gene ambiguous. The CDR3 totals 13 residues. Germline CDR1 and CDR2: SQVTM and ANQGSEA. Trimming pared 3 bases from V and 6 bases from J, leaving 14 bases between. For the CDR3, the DNA is TGCAGCGTTGAGGAGGGAAGGGCATCTGAAGCTTTCTTT. It yields the protein CSVEEGRASEAFF.

V is TRBV6-6 and J is TRBJ2-1, with D unclear. The germline V gene encodes CDR1 MNHNY and CDR2 SVGAGI (reference sequence). V lost 7 bases, J lost 3 bases, and 1 base lay in between. CDR3 size: 10 residues. In nucleotides, the CDR3 is TGTGCCAGCAACTACAATGAGCAGTTCTTC. As protein: CASNYNEQFF.

Of note for this clone: This same CDR3 is encoded by further DNA sequences in the sample. The chain couples TRBV29-1 to TRBJ2-7, with D tentatively TRBD2 (6 bases). Between the trimmed V and J ends, which lost 6 bases and 3 bases, there was a span of 9 bases. Germline V gives CDR1 SQVTM, CDR2 ANQGSEA. The CDR3 has 11 residues. The CDR3 region has the DNA TGCAGCGTGGTTAGCGGCTACGAGCAGTACTTC. Encoded protein: CSVVSGYEQYF.

The chain combines TRBV11-2 with TRBJ1-3; no definite D call. The CDR3 totals 14 residues. V lost 5 bases, J lost 2 bases, and 10 bases lay in between. CDR1 SGHAT and CDR2 FQNNGV come from the germline V gene. The CDR3 DNA is TGTGCCAGCAGCGCCAAGGGTGCTGGAAACACCATATATTTT. This translates into CASSAKGAGNTIYF.

The V gene is TRBV9, the J gene TRBJ1-5; D gene ambiguous. This CDR3 is 12 amino acids long. V lost 0 bases, J lost 10 bases, and 8 bases lay in between. Per germline, CDR1 SGDLS and CDR2 YYNGEE. The CDR3 sequence is CASSVGRGPQHF. CDR3 DNA sequence: TGTGCCAGCAGCGTAGGTCGAGGCCCCCAGCATTTT.